A single sample is the source of the 22 T cell receptor beta chains below, sequenced in a study of T cell responses to AZD1222 COVID-19 vaccine. Clones were sequenced by immunoSEQ multiplex PCR, and TCRdb holds only the in-frame ones, with some missing. The sample consists of roughly 55,000 clones, around 90% of them appearing once. The source material was peripheral blood, sampled on day 0 of AZD1222 vaccination. The receptors come from an adult in good health.

The chain joins TRBV10-3 to TRBJ2-2; the D gene is possibly TRBD2 (6 bases). Germline lookup yields CDR1 ENHRY and CDR2 SYGVKD. The CDR3 totals 16 residues. V lost 5 bases to trimming and J lost 4 bases, with 17 bases between them. CDR3 DNA: TGTGCCATCAGTAACCCGAGCCAAGCGGGCACCGGGGAGCTGTTTTTT. This gives the protein CAISNPSQAGTGELFF.

J is TRBJ1-5 and V is TRBV2; no definite D call. With 7 bases removed from V and 3 bases from J, the gap between germline ends came to 10 bases. The CDR3 has 13 residues. The V gene's germline CDR1 is SNHLY and CDR2 FYNNEI. This CDR3 reads CASNGRYNQPQHF. CDR3 in DNA: TGTGCCAGCAATGGACGGTACAATCAGCCCCAGCATTTT.

This sequence joins TRBV28 and TRBJ1-2; D gene ambiguous. Germline V gene lookup returns CDR1 MDHEN and CDR2 SYDVKM. The CDR3 extends over 14 amino acids. Trimming took 3 bases from V and 2 from J, leaving 10 bases between them. The chain's CDR3 is CASSLGRANYGYTF. The CDR3 DNA reads TGTGCCAGCAGTTTGGGCAGAGCAAACTATGGCTACACCTTC.

The gene calls are TRBV9 and TRBJ1-5, with D tentatively TRBD1 (5 bases). The CDR3 sequence is 15 residues long. Germline lookup yields CDR1 SGDLS and CDR2 YYNGEE. Trimming shortened V by 4 bases and J by 4 bases, and 15 bases separated the two germline ends. The CDR3 is CASSKSGGRNQPQHF. In nucleotides, the CDR3 is TGTGCCAGCAGCAAGAGCGGGGGACGGAATCAGCCCCAGCATTTT.

The V gene is TRBV9, the J gene TRBJ2-2, with 8 positions matching TRBD1. Germline-derived CDR1 and CDR2 are SGDLS and YYNGEE. V trimming: 4 bases; J trimming: 5 bases; junction bases outside the gene matches: 7. CDR3 length equals 15 residues. The CDR3 protein is CASSFGQGGTGELFF. The CDR3 coding sequence is TGTGCCAGCAGCTTCGGACAGGGTGGGACCGGGGAGCTGTTTTTT. Filled out from reference TRBV9 and TRBJ2-2, the complete variable domain reads DSGVTQTPKHLITATGQRVTLRCSPRSGDLSVYWYQQSLDQGLQFLIQYYNGEERAKGNILERFSAQQFPDLHSELNLSSLELGDSALYFCASSFGQGGTGELFFGEGSRLTVL.

V is TRBV7-2 and J is TRBJ2-5; D gene ambiguous. The CDR3 sequence is 12 residues long. V was trimmed by 4 bases and J by 5 bases, leaving 8 bases between them. Per the germline V gene, CDR1 is SGHTA and CDR2 is FQGNSA. CDR3 protein: CASSSGYETQYF. The CDR3 DNA is TGTGCCAGCAGCTCTGGTTACGAGACCCAGTACTTC.

The J gene is TRBJ1-5, the V gene TRBV30; D perhaps matches TRBD1 (6 bases). Between the trimmed V and J ends, which lost 1 base and 7 bases, there was a span of 14 bases. The CDR3 consists of 14 residues. Germline lookup yields CDR1 GTSNPN and CDR2 SVGIG (reference sequence). The CDR3, as DNA: TGTGCCTGGAGTGGGGCGGGGGGGCGCCAGCCCCAGCATTTT. It specifies CAWSGAGGRQPQHF.

This CDR3 is CASSWGPASGSWELFF. The CDR3 bases are TGTGCCAGCAGCTGGGGGCCCGCTAGCGGGAGCTGGGAGCTGTTTTTT. This chain joins TRBV7-3 and TRBJ2-2, with 10 bases matching TRBD2. Germline loops: CDR1 SGHTA, CDR2 FQGTGA. This CDR3 region has 16 residues. Trimming took 4 bases from V and 9 from J; bases not matched to a gene: 11.

V usage is TRBV15 and J usage is TRBJ2-1, with a possible D match to TRBD2 (6 bases). Trimming left V 0 bases short and J 4 bases short, with 13 bases between. CDR1 and CDR2 (germline): LNHNV, YYDKDF (reference sequence). The CDR3 is 16 residues long. CDR3 in DNA: TGTGCCACCAGCAGAGATCCGAGGGACTCTTACAATGAGCAGTTCTTC. Its protein product is CATSRDPRDSYNEQFF.

V and J are TRBV5-1 and TRBJ1-5, with D tentatively TRBD1 (5 bases). V gave up 1 base and J gave up 5 bases, with 10 bases separating them. The CDR3 length is 14 residues. Germline loops: CDR1 SGHRS, CDR2 YFSETQ. CDR3: CASSLWGDDQPQHF. Written as DNA, the CDR3 is TGCGCCAGCAGCTTGTGGGGGGATGATCAGCCCCAGCATTTT.

The chain combines TRBV6-1 with TRBJ2-3, with TRBD2 matching 9 bases. CDR1 is MNHNS and CDR2 is SASEGT in the germline V gene. The CDR3 has 15 residues. V shed 2 bases, J shed 2 bases, and the junction held 2 bases outside the gene matches. CDR3 DNA sequence: TGTGCCAGCAGTGAACTAGCGGGGAACACAGATACGCAGTATTTT. This sequence encodes CASSELAGNTDTQYF.

The J gene is TRBJ2-1, the V gene TRBV6-2 or TRBV6-3, with D perhaps being TRBD1 or TRBD2 (5 bases each). The length of the CDR3 is 13 residues. V dropped 5 bases and J dropped 13 bases, with 18 bases sitting between them. Germline V gene lookup returns CDR1 MNHEY and CDR2 SVGEGT. CDR3 loop: CASSDTSGPAQFF. CDR3 coding DNA: TGTGCCAGCAGTGACACCTCGGGGCCTGCACAGTTCTTC.

J is TRBJ2-2 and V is TRBV18; 7 nucleotides align to TRBD1. Trimming removed 3 bases from V and 4 bases from J; junction bases left unmatched: 5. CDR1 is KGHSH and CDR2 is LQKENI in the germline V gene. The CDR3 sequence is 15 residues long. CDR3 in amino acids: CASSPGQAATGELFF. CDR3 DNA sequence: TGTGCCAGCTCACCCGGACAGGCGGCCACCGGGGAGCTGTTTTTT.

The rearrangement links TRBV30 to TRBJ2-1; D perhaps matches TRBD1 (5 bases). V was pared by 0 bases and J by 4 bases, with 13 bases between. Looked up from germline, CDR1 is GTSNPN and CDR2 is SVGIG (reference sequence). This CDR3 spans 15 amino acids. For the CDR3, the DNA is TGTGCCTGGAGTGTAGGGGCTTGGGCTTACAATGAGCAGTTCTTC. Translation gives CAWSVGAWAYNEQFF.

The V and J genes are TRBV5-1 and TRBJ2-1, with D perhaps assigned TRBD1 or TRBD2 (5 bases each). The CDR3 spans 16 residues. CDR1 and CDR2 from the germline V gene are SGHRS and YFSETQ. Trimming stripped 1 base from V and 13 bases from J, with 24 bases between. In nucleotides, the CDR3 is TGCGCCAGCAGCTTGCTGGCCGGAAATACCCAGGGAGTTCAGTTCTTC. Translated, it gives CASSLLAGNTQGVQFF.

The chain is built from TRBV4-2 and TRBJ2-1; D possibly corresponds to TRBD2 (6 bases). The CDR3 has 18 residues. Trimming took off 3 bases at V and 0 bases at J, with 18 bases between the two ends. Germline-derived CDR1 and CDR2 are LGHNA and YNFKEQ. The CDR3 DNA reads TGTGCCAGCAGCCAGGTCTTTCAACTAGCTGACTCCTACAATGAGCAGTTCTTC. It is translated as CASSQVFQLADSYNEQFF.

This sequence joins TRBV5-4 and TRBJ2-1; 12 bases fit TRBD2. V lost 2 bases and J lost 2; bases outside the gene matches: 5. From germline, CDR1 is SGHNT and CDR2 YYREEE (reference sequence). CDR3 size: 17 residues. The CDR3 DNA reads as TGTGCCAGCAGCTTAGCCCCTAGCGGGAGGGCCTACAATGAGCAGTTCTTC. Translating it yields CASSLAPSGRAYNEQFF.

The chain joins TRBV5-4 to TRBJ2-1; 7 bases agree with TRBD2. The length of the CDR3 is 14 residues. CDR1 is SGHNT and CDR2 is YYREEE in the germline V gene (reference sequence). V was clipped by 4 bases and J by 0 bases; unmatched bases: 1. CDR3 residues: CASSGGSSYNEQFF. CDR3 coding DNA: TGTGCCAGCAGCGGCGGGAGCTCCTACAATGAGCAGTTCTTC.

This chain joins TRBV9 and TRBJ2-1; D not certain. The CDR3 covers 15 residues. Germline V gives CDR1 SGDLS, CDR2 YYNGEE. V was pared by 0 bases and J by 1 base, with 8 bases between. CDR3 DNA sequence: TGTGCCAGCAGCGTAGACGGGCCATCCTACAATGAGCAGTTCTTC. It translates to CASSVDGPSYNEQFF.

The chain is built from TRBV28 and TRBJ1-1; maybe TRBD1 (5 bases). V was trimmed by 6 bases and J by 4 bases, leaving 18 bases between them. In germline, CDR1 is MDHEN, CDR2 SYDVKM. This CDR3 region has 15 residues. CDR3 in amino acids: CASSPGRGWLTEAFF. In DNA form, the CDR3 reads TGTGCCAGCAGCCCCGGGAGGGGATGGCTCACTGAAGCTTTCTTT.

The rearrangement links TRBV27 to TRBJ2-1, with D perhaps matching TRBD2 (5 bases). Trimming removed 6 bases at V and 0 bases at J, with 12 bases between. Germline lookup yields CDR1 MNHEY and CDR2 SMNVEV (reference sequence). This CDR3 has 15 amino acids. The CDR3 DNA sequence: TGTGCCAGCAGCCACCACAGCGGCTCCTACAATGAGCAGTTCTTC. It yields the protein CASSHHSGSYNEQFF.

The rearrangement uses TRBV19 and TRBJ2-1; a weak D match, TRBD2 (6 bases). This CDR3 contains 11 residues. V gave up 10 bases and J gave up 4 bases, with 8 bases separating them. Germline CDR1 reads LNHDA; CDR2 reads SQIVND (reference sequence). In DNA, the CDR3 is TGTGCCACAGGGACTTACAATGAGCAGTTCTTC. Translating it yields CATGTYNEQFF. Using reference TRBV19 and TRBJ2-1 for the parts outside the CDR3, the full variable domain is DGGITQSPKYLFRKEGQNVTLSCEQNLNHDAMYWYRQDPGQGLRLIYYSQIVNDFQKGDIAEGYSVSREKKESFPLTVTSAQKNPTAFYLCATGTYNEQFFGPGTRLTVL.